This TCR beta chain came from a study of shared clonotypes between healthy human individuals. Concerning this clone: The antigen is undetermined.

Trimming cost V 2 bases and J 7 bases; bases outside gene matches: 6. CDR3 length: 16 residues. Germline CDR1 reads SGHVS; CDR2 reads FQNEAQ. CD8 cells classed as naive were CD45RO-negative and positively selected for CCR7, excluding terminally differentiated effector memory CD45RA+ cells. The donors were adults (healthy and HIV-negative) with no recent acute infections or vaccinations. Produced via immunoSEQ multiplex PCR; TCRdb's table is partial and in-frame only. The sample lists about 2.1 million clones; approximately 94% were seen once. Study-wide results and limits: Generally, estimated richness proved larger in naive subsets than it did in memory subsets. The represented genetic and exposure-history diversity was limited by the small number of donors.

This chain joins TRBV7-8 and TRBJ1-4, with TRBD1 identical over 11 bases. This TCR was sampled from a man aged 18 to 29 in good health. Some clones in this sample may be carry-over from other donors' samples. Sample: naive CD8+ T cells from PBMCs. CDR3 sequence reads: CASSLKPGTGGEKLFF. The CDR3 DNA reads as TGTGCCAGCAGCTTAAAACCCGGGACAGGGGGTGAAAAACTGTTTTTT.